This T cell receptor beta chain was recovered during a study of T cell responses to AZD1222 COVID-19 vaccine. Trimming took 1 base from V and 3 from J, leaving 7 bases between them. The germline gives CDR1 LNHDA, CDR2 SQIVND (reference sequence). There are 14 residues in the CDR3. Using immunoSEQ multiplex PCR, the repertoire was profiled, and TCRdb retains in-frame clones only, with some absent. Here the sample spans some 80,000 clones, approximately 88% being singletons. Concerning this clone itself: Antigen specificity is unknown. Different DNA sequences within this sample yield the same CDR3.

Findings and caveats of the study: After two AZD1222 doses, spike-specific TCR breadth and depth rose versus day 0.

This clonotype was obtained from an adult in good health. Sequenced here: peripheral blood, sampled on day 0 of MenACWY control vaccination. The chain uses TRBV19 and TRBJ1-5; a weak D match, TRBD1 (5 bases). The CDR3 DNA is TGTGCCAGTAGTATAGTAGGGGCCAATCAGCCCCAGCATTTT. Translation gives CASSIVGANQPQHF. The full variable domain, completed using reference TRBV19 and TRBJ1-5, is DGGITQSPKYLFRKEGQNVTLSCEQNLNHDAMYWYRQDPGQGLRLIYYSQIVNDFQKGDIAEGYSVSREKKESFPLTVTSAQKNPTAFYLCASSIVGANQPQHFGDGTRLSIL.